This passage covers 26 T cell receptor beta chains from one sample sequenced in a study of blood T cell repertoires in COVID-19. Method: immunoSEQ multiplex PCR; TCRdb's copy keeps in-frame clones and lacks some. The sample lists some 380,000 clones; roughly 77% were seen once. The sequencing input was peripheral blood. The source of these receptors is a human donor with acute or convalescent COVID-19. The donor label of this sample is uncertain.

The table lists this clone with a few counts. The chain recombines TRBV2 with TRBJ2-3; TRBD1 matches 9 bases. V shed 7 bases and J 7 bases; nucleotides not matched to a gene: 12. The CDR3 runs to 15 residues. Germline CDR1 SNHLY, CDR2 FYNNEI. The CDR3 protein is CASITGQGRGNTQYF. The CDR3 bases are TGTGCCAGCATCACGGGACAGGGACGAGGAAATACGCAGTATTTT.

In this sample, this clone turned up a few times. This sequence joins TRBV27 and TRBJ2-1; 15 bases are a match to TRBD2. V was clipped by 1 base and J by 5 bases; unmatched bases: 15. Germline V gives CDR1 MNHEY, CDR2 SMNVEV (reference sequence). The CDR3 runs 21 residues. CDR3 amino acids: CASSLYPIGLAGGPRNNEQFF. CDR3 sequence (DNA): TGTGCCAGCAGTTTATACCCGATCGGACTAGCGGGAGGGCCTCGGAACAATGAGCAGTTCTTC.

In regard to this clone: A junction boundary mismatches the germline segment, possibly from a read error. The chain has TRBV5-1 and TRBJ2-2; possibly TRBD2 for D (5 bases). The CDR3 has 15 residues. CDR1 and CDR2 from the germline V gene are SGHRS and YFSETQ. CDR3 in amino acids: CATSTTGVEHRGAVF. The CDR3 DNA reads TGCGCCACCTCCACAACCGGGGTAGAACACCGGGGAGCTGTTTTT. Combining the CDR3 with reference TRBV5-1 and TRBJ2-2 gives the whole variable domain KAGVTQTPRYLIKTRGQQVTLSCSPISGHRSVSWYQQTPGQGLQFLFEYFSETQRNKGNFPGRFSGRQFSNSRSEMNVSTLELGDSALYLCATSTTGVEHRGAVFGEGSRLTVL.

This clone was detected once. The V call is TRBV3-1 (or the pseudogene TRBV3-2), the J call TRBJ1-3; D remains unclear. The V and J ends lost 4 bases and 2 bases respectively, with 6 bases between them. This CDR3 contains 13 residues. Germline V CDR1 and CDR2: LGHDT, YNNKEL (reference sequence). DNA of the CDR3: TGTGCCAGCAGCCCCGGTACTGGAAACACCATATATTTT. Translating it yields CASSPGTGNTIYF.

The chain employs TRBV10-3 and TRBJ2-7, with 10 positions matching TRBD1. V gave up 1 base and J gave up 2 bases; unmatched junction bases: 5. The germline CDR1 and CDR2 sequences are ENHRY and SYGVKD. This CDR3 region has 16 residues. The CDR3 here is CAISELGQGLTYEQYF. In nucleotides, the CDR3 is TGTGCCATCAGTGAGTTGGGACAGGGGCTCACCTACGAGCAGTACTTC.

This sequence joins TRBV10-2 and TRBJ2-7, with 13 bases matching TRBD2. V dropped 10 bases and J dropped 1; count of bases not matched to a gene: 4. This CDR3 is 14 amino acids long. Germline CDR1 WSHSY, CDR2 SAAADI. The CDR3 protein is CATSTSGGSYEQYF. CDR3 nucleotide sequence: TGCGCCACCTCGACTAGCGGGGGGTCCTACGAGCAGTACTTC.

Written as DNA, the CDR3 is TGTGCCAGCGGGGGACTAGCGGGGGCTAAGTACTTC. Its protein product is CASGGLAGAKYF. J is TRBJ2-4 and V is TRBV3-1 (or the pseudogene TRBV3-2), with 14 bases fitting TRBD2. Germline V gene lookup returns CDR1 LGHDT and CDR2 YNNKEL (reference sequence). The CDR3 is made up of 12 amino acids. J was trimmed by 14 bases and V by 8 bases; bases with no gene match: 5.

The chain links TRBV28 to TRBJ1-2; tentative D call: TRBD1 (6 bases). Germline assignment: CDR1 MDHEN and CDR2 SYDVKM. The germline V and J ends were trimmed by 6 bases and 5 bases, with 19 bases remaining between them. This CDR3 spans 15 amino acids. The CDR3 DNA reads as TGTGCCAGCAGCCCCGGGGGACTAACAGGGTATGGCTACACCTTC. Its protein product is CASSPGGLTGYGYTF.

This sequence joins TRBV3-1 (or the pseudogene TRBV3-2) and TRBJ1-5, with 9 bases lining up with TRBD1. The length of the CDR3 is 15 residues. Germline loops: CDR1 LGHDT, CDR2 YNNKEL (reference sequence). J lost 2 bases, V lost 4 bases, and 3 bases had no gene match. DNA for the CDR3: TGTGCCAGCAGCCTACAGGGGGCGGGCAATCAGCCCCAGCATTTT. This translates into CASSLQGAGNQPQHF.

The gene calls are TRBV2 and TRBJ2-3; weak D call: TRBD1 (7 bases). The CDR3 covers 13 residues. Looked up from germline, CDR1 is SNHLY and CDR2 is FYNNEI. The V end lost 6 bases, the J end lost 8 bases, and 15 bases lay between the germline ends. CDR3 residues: CASSADREATQYF. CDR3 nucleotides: TGTGCCAGCAGCGCCGACAGGGAGGCTACGCAGTATTTT.

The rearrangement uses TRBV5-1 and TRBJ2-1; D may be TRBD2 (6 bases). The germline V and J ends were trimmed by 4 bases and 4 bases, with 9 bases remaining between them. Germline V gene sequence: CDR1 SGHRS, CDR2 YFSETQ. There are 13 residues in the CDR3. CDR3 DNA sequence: TGCGCCAGCAGCGCGCGGGATTACAATGAGCAGTTCTTC. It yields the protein CASSARDYNEQFF.

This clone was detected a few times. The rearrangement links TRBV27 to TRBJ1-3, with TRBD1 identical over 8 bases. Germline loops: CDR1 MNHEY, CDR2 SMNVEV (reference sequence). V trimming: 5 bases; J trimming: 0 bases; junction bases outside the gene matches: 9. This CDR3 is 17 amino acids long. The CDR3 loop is CASSDRGTSLSGNTIYF. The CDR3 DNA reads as TGTGCCAGCAGTGACAGGGGCACTTCGCTCTCTGGAAACACCATATATTTT.

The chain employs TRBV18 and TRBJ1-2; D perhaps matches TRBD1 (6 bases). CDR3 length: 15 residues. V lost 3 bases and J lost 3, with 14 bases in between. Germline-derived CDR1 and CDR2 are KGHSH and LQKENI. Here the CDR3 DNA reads TGTGCCAGCTCACCCGCCTCACAGGGTCACTATGGCTACACCTTC. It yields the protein CASSPASQGHYGYTF.

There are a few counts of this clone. CDR3 residues: CATTGSLNTGELFF. The CDR3 DNA reads as TGTGCCACCACAGGGTCATTGAACACCGGGGAGCTGTTTTTT. J is TRBJ2-2 and V is TRBV19; D perhaps matches TRBD1 (6 bases). The germline gives CDR1 LNHDA, CDR2 SQIVND (reference sequence). V lost 10 bases and J 1 base, leaving 13 bases between the germline ends. CDR3 size: 14 residues.

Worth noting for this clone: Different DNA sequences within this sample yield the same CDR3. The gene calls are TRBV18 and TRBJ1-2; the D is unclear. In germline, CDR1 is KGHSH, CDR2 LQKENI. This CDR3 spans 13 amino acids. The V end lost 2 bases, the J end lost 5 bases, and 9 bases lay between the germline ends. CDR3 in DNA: TGTGCCAGCTCACCAGGGAGTAATTATGGCTACACCTTC. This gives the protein CASSPGSNYGYTF.

The CDR3 DNA follows: TGTGCCAGCAGCCAAGACACGCCCGCGGGAGGAAGGGGAAGCACAGATACGCAGTATTTT. Protein sequence: CASSQDTPAGGRGSTDTQYF. The V call is TRBV4-2, the J call TRBJ2-3; 8 nucleotides match TRBD2. Germline CDR1 reads LGHNA; CDR2 reads YNFKEQ. V was pared by 0 bases and J by 0 bases, with 14 bases of the junction left unmatched. This CDR3 spans 20 amino acids.

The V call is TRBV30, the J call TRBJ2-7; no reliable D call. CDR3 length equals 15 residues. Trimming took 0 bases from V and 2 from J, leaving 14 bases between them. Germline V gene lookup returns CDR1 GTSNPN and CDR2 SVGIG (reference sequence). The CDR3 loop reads CAWSVGLHRTYEQYF. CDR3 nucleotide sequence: TGTGCCTGGAGTGTAGGATTGCACAGAACCTACGAGCAGTACTTC.

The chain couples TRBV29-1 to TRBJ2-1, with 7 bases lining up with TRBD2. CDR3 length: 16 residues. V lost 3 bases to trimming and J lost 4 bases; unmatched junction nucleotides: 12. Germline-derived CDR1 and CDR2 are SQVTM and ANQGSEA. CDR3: CSVEGGSPFKYNEQFF. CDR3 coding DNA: TGCAGCGTTGAGGGGGGGAGCCCCTTTAAGTACAATGAGCAGTTCTTC.

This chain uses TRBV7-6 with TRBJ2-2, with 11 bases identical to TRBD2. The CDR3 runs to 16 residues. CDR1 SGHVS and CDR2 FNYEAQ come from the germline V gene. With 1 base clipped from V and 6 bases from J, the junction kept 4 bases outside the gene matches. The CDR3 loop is CASSLVLAGASGELFF. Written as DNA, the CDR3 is TGTGCCAGCAGCTTAGTACTAGCGGGGGCCTCCGGGGAGCTGTTTTTT.

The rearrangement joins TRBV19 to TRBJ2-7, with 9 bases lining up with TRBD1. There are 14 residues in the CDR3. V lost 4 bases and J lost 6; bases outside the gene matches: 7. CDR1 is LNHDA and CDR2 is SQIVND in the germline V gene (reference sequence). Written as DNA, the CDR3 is TGTGCCAGTAGTAGGGACAGGGTGTCGGGCGAGCAGTACTTC. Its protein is CASSRDRVSGEQYF.

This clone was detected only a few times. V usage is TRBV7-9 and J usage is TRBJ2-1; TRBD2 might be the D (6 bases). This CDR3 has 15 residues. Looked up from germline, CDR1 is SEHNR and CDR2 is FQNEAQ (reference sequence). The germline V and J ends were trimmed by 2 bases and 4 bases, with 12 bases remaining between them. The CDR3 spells CASSLTGRWYNEQFF. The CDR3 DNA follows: TGTGCCAGCAGCTTAACCGGGAGATGGTACAATGAGCAGTTCTTC.

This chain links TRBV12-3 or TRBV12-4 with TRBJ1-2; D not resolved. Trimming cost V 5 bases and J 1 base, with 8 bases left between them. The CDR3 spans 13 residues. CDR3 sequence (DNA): TGTGCCAGCAGTAAATTCCGTAACTATGGCTACACCTTC. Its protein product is CASSKFRNYGYTF.

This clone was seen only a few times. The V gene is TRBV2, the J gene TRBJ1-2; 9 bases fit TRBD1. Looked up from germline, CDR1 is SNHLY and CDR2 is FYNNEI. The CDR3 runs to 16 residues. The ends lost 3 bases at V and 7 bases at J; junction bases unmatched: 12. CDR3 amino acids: CASSDSPAGTGRGYTF. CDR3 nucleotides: TGTGCCAGCAGTGATTCTCCAGCGGGGACAGGGCGTGGCTACACCTTC.

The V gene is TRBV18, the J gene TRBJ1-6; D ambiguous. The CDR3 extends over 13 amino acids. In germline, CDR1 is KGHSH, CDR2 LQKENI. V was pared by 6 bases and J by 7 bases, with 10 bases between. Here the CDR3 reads CASSDLENSPLHF. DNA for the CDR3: TGTGCCAGCTCCGACTTAGAAAATTCACCCCTCCACTTT.

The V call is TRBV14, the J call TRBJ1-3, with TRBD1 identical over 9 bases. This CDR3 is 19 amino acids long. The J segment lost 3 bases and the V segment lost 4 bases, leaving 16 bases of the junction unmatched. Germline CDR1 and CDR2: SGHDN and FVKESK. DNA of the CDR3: TGTGCCAGCAGCCTACGTACCGGGACAGGGATAGGAGTTGGAAACACCATATATTTT. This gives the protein CASSLRTGTGIGVGNTIYF.

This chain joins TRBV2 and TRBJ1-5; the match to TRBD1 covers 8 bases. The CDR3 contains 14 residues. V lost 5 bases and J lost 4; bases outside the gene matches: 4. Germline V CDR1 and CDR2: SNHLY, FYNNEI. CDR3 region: CASSRGQGNQPQHF. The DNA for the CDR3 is TGTGCCAGCAGTCGAGGACAGGGTAATCAGCCCCAGCATTTT.